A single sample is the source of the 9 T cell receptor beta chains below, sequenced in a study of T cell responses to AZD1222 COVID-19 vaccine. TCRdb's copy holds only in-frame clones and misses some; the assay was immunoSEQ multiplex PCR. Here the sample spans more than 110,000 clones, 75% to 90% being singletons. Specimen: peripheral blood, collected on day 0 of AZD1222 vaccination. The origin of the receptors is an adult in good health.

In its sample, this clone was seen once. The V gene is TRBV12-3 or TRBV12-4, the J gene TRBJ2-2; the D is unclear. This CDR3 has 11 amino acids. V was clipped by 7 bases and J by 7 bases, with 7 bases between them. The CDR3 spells CASKEYGELFF. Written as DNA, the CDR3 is TGTGCCAGCAAGGAGTACGGGGAGCTGTTTTTT.

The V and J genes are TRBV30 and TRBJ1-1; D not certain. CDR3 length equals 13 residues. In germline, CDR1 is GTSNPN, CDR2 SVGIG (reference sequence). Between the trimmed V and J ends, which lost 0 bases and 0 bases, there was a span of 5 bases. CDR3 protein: CAWSVWMNTEAFF. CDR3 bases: TGTGCCTGGAGTGTCTGGATGAACACTGAAGCTTTCTTT.

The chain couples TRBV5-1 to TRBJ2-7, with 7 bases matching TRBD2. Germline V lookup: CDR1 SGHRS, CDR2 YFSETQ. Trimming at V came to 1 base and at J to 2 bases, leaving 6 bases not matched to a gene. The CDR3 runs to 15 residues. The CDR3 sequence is CASSLRLAGPYEQYF. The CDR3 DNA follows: TGCGCCAGCAGCTTGAGACTAGCCGGACCCTACGAGCAGTACTTC.

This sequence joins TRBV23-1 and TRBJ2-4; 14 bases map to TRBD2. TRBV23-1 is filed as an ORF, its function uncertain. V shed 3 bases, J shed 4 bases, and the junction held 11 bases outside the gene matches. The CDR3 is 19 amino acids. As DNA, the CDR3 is TGCGCCAGCAGTCACCAGGGGCTGGGACTAGCGGGAGTGAAAAACATTCAGTACTTC. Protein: CASSHQGLGLAGVKNIQYF.

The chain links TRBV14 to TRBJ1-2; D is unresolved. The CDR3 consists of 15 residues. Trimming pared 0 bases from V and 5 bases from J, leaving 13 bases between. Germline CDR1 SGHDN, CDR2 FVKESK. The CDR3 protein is CASSQEKVFSYGYTF. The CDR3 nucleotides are TGTGCCAGCAGCCAAGAGAAGGTCTTTAGTTATGGCTACACCTTC.

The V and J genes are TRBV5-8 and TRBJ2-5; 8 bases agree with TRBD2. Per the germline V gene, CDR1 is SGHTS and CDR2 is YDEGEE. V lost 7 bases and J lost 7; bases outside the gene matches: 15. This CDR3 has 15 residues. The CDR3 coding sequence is TGTGCCAGCCATACGATAGCGGGGAGGTTAGGGACCCAGTACTTC. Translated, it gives CASHTIAGRLGTQYF. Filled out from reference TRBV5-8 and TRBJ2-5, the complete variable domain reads EAGVTQSPTHLIKTRGQQATLRCSPISGHTSVYWYQQALGLGLQFLLWYDEGEERNRGNFPPRFSGRQFPNYSSELNVNALELEDSALYLCASHTIAGRLGTQYFGPGTRLLVL.

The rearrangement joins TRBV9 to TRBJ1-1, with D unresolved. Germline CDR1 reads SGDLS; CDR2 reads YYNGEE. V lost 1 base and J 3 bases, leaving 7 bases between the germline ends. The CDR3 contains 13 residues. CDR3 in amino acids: CASSVMVDTEAFF. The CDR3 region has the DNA TGTGCCAGCAGCGTAATGGTGGACACTGAAGCTTTCTTT.

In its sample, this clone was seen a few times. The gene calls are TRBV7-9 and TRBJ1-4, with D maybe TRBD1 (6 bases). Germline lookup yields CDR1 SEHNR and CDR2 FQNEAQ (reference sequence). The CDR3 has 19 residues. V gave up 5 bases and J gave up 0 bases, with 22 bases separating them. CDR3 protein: CASSPIVWGHKSTNEKLFF. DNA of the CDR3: TGTGCCAGCAGCCCCATCGTCTGGGGGCACAAGTCAACTAATGAAAAACTGTTTTTT. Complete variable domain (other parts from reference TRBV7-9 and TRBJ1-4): DTGVSQNPRHKITKRGQNVTFRCDPISEHNRLYWYRQTLGQGPEFLTYFQNEAQLEKSRLLSDRFSAERPKGSFSTLEIQRTEQGDSAMYLCASSPIVWGHKSTNEKLFFGSGTQLSVL.

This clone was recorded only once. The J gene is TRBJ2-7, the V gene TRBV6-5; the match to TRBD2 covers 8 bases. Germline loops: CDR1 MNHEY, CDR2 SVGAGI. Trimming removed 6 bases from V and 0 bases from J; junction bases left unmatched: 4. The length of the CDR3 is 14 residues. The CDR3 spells CASSRAGDSYEQYF. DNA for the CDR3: TGTGCCAGCAGCCGAGCGGGGGACTCCTACGAGCAGTACTTC.